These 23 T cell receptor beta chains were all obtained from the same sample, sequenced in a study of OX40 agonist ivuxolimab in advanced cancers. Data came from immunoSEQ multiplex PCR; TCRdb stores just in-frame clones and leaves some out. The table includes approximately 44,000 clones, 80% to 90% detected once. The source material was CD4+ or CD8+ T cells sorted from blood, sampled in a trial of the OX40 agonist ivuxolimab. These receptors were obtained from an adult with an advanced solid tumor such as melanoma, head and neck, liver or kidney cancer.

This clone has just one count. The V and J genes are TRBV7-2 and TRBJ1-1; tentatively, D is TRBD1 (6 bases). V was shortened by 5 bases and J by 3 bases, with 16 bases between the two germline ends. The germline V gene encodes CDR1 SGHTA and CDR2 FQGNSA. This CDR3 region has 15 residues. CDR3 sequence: CASSPGGPSDTEAFF. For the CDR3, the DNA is TGTGCCAGCAGCCCCGGGGGGCCATCGGACACTGAAGCTTTCTTT.

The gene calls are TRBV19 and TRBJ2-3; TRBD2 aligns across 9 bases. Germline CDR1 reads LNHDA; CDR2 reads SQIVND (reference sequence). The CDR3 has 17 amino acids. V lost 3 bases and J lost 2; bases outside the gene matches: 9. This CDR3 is CASSIAPRGGYTDTQYF. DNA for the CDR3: TGTGCCAGTAGTATCGCTCCGCGGGGGGGGTACACAGATACGCAGTATTTT.

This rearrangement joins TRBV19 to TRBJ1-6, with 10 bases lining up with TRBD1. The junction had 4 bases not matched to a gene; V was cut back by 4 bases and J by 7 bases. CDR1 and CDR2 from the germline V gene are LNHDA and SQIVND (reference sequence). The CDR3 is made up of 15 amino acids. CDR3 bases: TGTGCCAGTAGTACAGGGACAGGGGAGAATTCACCCCTCCACTTT. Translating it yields CASSTGTGENSPLHF.

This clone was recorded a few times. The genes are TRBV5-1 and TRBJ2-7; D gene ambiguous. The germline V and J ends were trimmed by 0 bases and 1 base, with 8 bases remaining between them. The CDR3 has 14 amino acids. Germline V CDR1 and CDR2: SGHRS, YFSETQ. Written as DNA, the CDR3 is TGCGCCAGCAGCTTGGGGGGAAGGTCCTACGAGCAGTACTTC. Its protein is CASSLGGRSYEQYF.

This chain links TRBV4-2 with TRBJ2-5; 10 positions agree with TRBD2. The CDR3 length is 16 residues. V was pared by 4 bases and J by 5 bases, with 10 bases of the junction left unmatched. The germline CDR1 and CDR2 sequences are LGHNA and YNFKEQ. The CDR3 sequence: CASSLGTSGMGETQYF. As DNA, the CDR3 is TGTGCCAGCAGCCTGGGAACTAGCGGGATGGGGGAGACCCAGTACTTC.

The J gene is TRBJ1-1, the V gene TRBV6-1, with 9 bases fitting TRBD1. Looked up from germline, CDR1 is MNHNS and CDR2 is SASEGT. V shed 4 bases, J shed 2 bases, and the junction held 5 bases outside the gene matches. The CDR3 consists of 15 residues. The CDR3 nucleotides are TGTGCCAGCAGTGCTCCGGGACAGGGTAACACTGAAGCTTTCTTT. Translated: CASSAPGQGNTEAFF.

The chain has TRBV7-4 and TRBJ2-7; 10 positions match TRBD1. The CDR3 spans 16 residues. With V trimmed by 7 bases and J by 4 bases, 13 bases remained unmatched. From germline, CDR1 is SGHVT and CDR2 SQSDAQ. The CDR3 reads CASNPLQGTGAYEQYF. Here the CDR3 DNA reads TGTGCCAGCAACCCACTCCAGGGGACAGGGGCTTACGAGCAGTACTTC.

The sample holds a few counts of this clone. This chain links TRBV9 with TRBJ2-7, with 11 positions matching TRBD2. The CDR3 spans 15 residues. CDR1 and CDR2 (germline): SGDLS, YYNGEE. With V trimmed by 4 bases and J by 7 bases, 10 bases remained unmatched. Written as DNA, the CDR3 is TGTGCCAGCAGCAGATTAGCGGGGGGGCGTCTTGAGCAGTACTTC. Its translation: CASSRLAGGRLEQYF.

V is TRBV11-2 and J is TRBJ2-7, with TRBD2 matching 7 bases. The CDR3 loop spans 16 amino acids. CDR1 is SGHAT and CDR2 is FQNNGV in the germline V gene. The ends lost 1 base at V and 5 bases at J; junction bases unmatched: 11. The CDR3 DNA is TGTGCCAGCAGCTTAGGGAGCGGGGCTGGGTCGGACGAGCAGTACTTC. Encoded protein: CASSLGSGAGSDEQYF.

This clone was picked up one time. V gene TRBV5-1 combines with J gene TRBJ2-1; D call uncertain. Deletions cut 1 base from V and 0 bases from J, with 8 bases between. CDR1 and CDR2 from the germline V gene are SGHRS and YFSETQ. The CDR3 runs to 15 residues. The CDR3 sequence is CASSLQTSSYNEQFF. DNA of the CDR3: TGCGCCAGCAGCTTGCAGACGAGCTCCTACAATGAGCAGTTCTTC. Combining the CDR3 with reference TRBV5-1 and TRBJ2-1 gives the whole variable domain KAGVTQTPRYLIKTRGQQVTLSCSPISGHRSVSWYQQTPGQGLQFLFEYFSETQRNKGNFPGRFSGRQFSNSRSEMNVSTLELGDSALYLCASSLQTSSYNEQFFGPGTRLTVL.

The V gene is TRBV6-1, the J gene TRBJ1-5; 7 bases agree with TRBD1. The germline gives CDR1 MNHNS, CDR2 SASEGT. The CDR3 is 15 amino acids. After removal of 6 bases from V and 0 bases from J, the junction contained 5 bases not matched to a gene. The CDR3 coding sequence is TGTGCCAGCAGGATACAGGGGAATAGCAATCAGCCCCAGCATTTT. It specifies CASRIQGNSNQPQHF.

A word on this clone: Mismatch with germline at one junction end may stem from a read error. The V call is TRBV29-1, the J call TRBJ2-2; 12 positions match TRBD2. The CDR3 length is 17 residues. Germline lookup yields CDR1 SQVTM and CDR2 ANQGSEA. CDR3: CSVSQGLAGTEHRGAVF. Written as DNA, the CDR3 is TGCAGCGTTTCCCAGGGACTAGCGGGTACCGAACACCGGGGAGCTGTTTTT.

CDR3 DNA: TGTGCCAGCAGCCCCGGACAGGGCGCCTATGGCTACACCTTC. Encoded protein: CASSPGQGAYGYTF. The V gene is TRBV5-6, the J gene TRBJ1-2, with TRBD1 matching over 8 bases. This CDR3 is built from 14 residues. V lost 4 bases to trimming and J lost 4 bases; unmatched junction nucleotides: 6. Germline V gives CDR1 SGHDT, CDR2 YYEEEE.

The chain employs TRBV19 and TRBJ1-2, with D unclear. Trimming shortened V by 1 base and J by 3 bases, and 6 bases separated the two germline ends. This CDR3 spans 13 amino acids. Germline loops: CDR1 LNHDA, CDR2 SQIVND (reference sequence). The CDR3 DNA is TGTGCCAGTAGTATAGGAACTCACTATGGCTACACCTTC. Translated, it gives CASSIGTHYGYTF.

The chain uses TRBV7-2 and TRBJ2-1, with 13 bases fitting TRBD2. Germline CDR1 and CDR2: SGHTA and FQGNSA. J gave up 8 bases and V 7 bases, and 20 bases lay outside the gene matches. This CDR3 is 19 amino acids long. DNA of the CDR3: TGTGCCAGCATGGGGGACAGGGCCCTACTAGCGGGAGGGCTCGATGAGCAGTTCTTC. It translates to CASMGDRALLAGGLDEQFF. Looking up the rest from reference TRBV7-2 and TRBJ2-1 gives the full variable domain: GAGVSQSPSNKVTEKGKDVELRCDPISGHTALYWYRQSLGQGLEFLIYFQGNSAPDKSGLPSDRFSAERTGGSVSTLTIQRTQQEDSAVYLCASMGDRALLAGGLDEQFFGPGTRLTVL.

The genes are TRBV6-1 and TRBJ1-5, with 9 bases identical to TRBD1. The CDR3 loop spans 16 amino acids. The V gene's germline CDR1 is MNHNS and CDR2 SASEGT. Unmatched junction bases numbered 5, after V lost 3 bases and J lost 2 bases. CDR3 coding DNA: TGTGCCAGCAGTGAGGGGGACAGGGCGGGCAATCAGCCCCAGCATTTT. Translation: CASSEGDRAGNQPQHF.

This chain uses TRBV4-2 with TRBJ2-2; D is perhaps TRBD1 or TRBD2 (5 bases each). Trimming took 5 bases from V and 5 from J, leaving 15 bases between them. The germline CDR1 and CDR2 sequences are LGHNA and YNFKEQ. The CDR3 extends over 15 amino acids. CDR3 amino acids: CASSSSAGGTGELFF. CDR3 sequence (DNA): TGTGCCAGCAGCTCTTCCGCTGGGGGAACCGGGGAGCTGTTTTTT.

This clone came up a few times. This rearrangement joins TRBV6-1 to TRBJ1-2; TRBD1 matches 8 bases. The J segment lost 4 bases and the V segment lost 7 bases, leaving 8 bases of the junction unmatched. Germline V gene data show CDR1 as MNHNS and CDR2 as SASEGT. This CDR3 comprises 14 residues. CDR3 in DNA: TGTGCCAGCAACGAACAGGGGGGGGCCTATGGCTACACCTTC. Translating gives CASNEQGGAYGYTF.

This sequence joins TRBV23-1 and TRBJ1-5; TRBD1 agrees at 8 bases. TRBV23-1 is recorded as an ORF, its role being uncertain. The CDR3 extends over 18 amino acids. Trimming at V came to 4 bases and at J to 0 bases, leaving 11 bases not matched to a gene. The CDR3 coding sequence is TGCGCCAGCAGTCTAACGACAGGGGCGCGATATAGCAATCAGCCCCAGCATTTT. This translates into CASSLTTGARYSNQPQHF.

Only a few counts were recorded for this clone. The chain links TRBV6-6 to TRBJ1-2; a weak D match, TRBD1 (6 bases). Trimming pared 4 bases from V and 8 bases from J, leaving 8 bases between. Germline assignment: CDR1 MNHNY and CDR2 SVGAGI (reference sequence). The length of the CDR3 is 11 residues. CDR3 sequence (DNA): TGTGCCAGCAGTTCGGACAGCGGCTACACCTTC. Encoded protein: CASSSDSGYTF.

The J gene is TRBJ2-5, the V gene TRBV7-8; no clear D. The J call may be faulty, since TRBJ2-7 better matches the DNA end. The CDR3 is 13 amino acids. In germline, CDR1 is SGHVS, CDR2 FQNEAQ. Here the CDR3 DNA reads TGTGCCAGCAGCTCGGACCGAAACTACGAGCAGTACTTC. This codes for CASSSDRNYEQYF.

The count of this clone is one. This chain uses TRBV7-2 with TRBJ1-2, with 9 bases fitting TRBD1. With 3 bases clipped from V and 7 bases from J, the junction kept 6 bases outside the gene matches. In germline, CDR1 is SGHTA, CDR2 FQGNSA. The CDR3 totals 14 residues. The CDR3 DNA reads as TGTGCCAGCAGCTTGGAACAGGGGGCGCTTGGCTACACCTTC. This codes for CASSLEQGALGYTF.

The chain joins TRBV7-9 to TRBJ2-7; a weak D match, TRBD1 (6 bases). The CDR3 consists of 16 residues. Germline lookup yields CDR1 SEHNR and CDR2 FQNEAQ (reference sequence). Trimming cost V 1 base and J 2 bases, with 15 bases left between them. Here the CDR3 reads CASSLDRQGFPYEQYF. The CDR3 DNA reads TGTGCCAGCAGCTTAGATCGGCAGGGGTTCCCCTACGAGCAGTACTTC. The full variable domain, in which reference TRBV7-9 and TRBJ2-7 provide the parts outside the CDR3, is DTGVSQNPRHKITKRGQNVTFRCDPISEHNRLYWYRQTLGQGPEFLTYFQNEAQLEKSRLLSDRFSAERPKGSFSTLEIQRTEQGDSAMYLCASSLDRQGFPYEQYFGPGTRLTVT.